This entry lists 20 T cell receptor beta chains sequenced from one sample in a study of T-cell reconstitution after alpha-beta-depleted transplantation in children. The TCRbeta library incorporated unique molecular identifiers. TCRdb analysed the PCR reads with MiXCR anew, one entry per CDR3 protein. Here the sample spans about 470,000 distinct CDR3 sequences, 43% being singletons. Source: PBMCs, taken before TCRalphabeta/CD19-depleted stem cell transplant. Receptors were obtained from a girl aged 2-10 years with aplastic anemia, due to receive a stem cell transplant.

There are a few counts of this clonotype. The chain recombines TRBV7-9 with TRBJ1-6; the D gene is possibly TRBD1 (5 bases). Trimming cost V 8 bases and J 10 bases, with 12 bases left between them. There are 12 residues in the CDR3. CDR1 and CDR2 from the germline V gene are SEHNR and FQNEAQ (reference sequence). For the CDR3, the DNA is TGTGCCAGCCAGGGAGTTGGGTCACCCCTCCACTTT. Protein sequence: CASQGVGSPLHF.

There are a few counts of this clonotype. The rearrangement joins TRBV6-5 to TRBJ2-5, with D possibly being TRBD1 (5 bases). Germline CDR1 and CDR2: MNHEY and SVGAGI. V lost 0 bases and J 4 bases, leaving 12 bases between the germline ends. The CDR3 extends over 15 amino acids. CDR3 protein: CASSYSQGGRETQYF. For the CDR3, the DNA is TGTGCCAGCAGTTACTCTCAGGGTGGGCGAGAGACCCAGTACTTC.

CDR3 region: CASPSRSGNTIYF. The CDR3 nucleotides are TGTGCCAGCCCTTCTCGCTCTGGAAACACCATATATTTT. The chain employs TRBV2 and TRBJ1-3; no definite D call. Germline values: CDR1 SNHLY, CDR2 FYNNEI. V shed 8 bases and J shed 0 bases, with 8 bases lying between them. The CDR3 runs 13 residues.

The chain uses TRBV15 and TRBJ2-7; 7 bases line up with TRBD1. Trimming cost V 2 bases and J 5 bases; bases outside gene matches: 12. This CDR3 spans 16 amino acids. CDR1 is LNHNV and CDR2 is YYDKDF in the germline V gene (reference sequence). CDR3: CATSRPQGQPRDEQYF. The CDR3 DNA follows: TGTGCCACCAGCAGACCCCAGGGACAGCCTCGAGACGAGCAGTACTTC.

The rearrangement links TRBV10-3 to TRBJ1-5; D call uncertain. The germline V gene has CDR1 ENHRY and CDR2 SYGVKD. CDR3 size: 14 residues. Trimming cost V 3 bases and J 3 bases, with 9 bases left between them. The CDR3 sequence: CAISESGANQPQHF. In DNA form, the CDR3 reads TGTGCCATCAGTGAATCCGGAGCCAATCAGCCCCAGCATTTT.

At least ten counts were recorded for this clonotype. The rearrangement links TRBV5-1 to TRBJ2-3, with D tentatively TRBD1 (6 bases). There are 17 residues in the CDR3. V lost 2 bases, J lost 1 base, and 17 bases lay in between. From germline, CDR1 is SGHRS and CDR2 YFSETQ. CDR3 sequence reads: CASSFVSGGDGTDTQYF. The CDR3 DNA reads TGCGCCAGCAGCTTCGTGTCTGGGGGCGATGGCACAGATACGCAGTATTTT.

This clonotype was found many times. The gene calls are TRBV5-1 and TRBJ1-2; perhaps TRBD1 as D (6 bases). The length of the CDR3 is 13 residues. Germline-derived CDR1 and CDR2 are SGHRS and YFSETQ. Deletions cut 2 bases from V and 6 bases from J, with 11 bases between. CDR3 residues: CASSFETGDGYTF. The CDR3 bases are TGCGCCAGCAGCTTCGAGACAGGAGATGGCTACACCTTC.

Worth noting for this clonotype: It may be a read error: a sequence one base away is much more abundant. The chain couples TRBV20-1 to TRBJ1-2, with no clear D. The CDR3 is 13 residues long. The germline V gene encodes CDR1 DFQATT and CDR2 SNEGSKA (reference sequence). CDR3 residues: CSARDSPNYGDTF. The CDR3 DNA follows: TGCAGTGCTAGAGATAGCCCTAACTATGGCGACACCTTC.

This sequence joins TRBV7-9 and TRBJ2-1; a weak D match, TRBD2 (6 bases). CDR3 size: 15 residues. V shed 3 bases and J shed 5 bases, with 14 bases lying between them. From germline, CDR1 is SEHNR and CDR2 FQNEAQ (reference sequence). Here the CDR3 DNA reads TGTGCCAGCAGCTTTGAGGGGAGGAGTCACAATGAGCAGTTCTTC. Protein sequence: CASSFEGRSHNEQFF.

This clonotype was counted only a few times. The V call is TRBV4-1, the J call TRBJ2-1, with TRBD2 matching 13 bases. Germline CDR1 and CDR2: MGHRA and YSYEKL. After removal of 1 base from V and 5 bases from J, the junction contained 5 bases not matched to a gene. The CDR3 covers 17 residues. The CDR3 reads CASSQVRLAGGHNEQFF. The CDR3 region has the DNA TGCGCCAGCAGCCAAGTCCGACTAGCGGGAGGTCACAATGAGCAGTTCTTC.

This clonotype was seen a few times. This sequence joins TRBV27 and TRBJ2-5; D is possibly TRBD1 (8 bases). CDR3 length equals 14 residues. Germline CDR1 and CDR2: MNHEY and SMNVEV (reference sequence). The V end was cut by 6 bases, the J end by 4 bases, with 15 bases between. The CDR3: CASSRTGGGETQYF. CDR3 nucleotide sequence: TGTGCCAGCAGCCGTACAGGGGGGGGAGAGACCCAGTACTTC.

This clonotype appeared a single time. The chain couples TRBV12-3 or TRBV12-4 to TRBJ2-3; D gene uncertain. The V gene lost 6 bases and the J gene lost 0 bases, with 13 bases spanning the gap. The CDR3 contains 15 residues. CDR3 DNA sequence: TGTGCCAGCAGCGCCTCTGCCCCAAGCACAGATACGCAGTATTTT. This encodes CASSASAPSTDTQYF.

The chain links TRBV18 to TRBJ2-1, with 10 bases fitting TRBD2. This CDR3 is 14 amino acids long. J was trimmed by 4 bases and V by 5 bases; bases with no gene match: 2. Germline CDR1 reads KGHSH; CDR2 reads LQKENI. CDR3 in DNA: TGTGCCAGCTCAGCGACTAGCGGGTACAATGAGCAGTTCTTC. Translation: CASSATSGYNEQFF. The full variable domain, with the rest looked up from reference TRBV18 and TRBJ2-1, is NAGVMQNPRHLVRRRGQEARLRCSPMKGHSHVYWYRQLPEEGLKFMVYLQKENIIDESGMPKERFSAEFPKEGPSILRIQQVVRGDSAAYFCASSATSGYNEQFFGPGTRLTVL.

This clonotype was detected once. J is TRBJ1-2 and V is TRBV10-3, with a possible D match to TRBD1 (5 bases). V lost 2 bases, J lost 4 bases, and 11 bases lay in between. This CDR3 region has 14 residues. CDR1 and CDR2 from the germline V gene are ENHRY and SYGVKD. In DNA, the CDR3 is TGTGCCATCAGTGAGGGACCGGGACTCTATGGCTACACCTTC. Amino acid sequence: CAISEGPGLYGYTF.

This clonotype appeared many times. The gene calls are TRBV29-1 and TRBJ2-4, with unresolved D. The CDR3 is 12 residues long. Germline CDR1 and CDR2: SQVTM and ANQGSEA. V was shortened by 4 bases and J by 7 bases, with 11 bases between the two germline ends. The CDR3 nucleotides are TGCAGCGTTGGGATGCAGGAGAACATTCAGTACTTC. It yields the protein CSVGMQENIQYF.

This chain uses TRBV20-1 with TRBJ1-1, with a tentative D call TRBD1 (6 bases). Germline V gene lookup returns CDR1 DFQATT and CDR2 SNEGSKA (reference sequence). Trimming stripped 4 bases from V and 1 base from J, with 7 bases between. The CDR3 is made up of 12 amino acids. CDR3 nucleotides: TGCAGTGCTATACAGGGGAACACTGAAGCTTTCTTT. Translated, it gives CSAIQGNTEAFF.

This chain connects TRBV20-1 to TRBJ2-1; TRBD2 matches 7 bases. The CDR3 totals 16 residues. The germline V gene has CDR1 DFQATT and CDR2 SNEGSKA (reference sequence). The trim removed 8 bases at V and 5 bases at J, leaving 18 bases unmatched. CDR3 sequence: CSPKRPGASGDNEQFF. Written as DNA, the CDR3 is TGCAGTCCAAAGAGGCCGGGTGCTAGCGGAGACAATGAGCAGTTCTTC.

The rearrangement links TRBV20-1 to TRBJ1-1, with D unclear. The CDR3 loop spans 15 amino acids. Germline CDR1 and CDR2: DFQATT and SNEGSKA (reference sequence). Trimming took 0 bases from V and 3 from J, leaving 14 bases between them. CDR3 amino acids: CSARDPWADHTEAFF. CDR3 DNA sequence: TGCAGTGCTAGAGATCCTTGGGCGGATCACACTGAAGCTTTCTTT.

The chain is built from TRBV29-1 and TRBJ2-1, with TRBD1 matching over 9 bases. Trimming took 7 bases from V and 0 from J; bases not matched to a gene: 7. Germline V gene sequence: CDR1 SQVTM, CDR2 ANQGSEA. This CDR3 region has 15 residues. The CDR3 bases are TGCAGCGCCCTGACAGGGGGGAGCTCCTACAATGAGCAGTTCTTC. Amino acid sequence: CSALTGGSSYNEQFF.

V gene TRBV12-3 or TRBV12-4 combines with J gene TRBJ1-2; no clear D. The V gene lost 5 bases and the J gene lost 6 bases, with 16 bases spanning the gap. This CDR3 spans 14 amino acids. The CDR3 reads CASSPPTGSDGYTF. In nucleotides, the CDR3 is TGTGCCAGCAGTCCTCCCACGGGGTCCGATGGCTACACCTTC.